This is a list of T cell receptor beta chains from one sample in a study of T cell repertoires in cytomegalovirus infection. These receptors lack a known antigen. TCRdb analysed the reads with MiXCR anew, one entry per CDR3 protein. The sample yields about 900,000 distinct CDR3 sequences, under 40% seen once. This sample comprised cultured CD8+ T cells from PBMCs, obtained from culture after CMV antigen stimulation. These receptor sequences come from a human donor in good health (CMV status not recorded). Some clones in this sample may be carry-over from other donors' samples. The CDR3 runs from the conserved cysteine through the conserved F or W. The order of the fields is J gene, D gene, clone size, V gene, CDR3 protein, CDR3 DNA. D genes are given only for firm matches. For some rows the clone size is stated as once, few or many, or as a class when expanded; others skip it.

J gene: TRBJ1-1
D gene: TRBD1
clone size: many
V gene: TRBV7-9
CDR3 protein: CASSLGQGAPEAFF
CDR3 DNA: TGTGCCAGCAGCTTAGGACAGGGGGCCCCTGAAGCTTTCTTT

J gene: TRBJ2-1
D gene: TRBD1
clone size: .
V gene: TRBV20-1
CDR3 protein: CSARGKDRGLDEQFF
CDR3 DNA: TGCAGTGCTAGAGGGAAGGACAGGGGGCTCGATGAGCAGTTCTTC

J gene: TRBJ2-2
D gene: .
clone size: .
V gene: TRBV7-9
CDR3 protein: CASSFERDANTGELFF
CDR3 DNA: TGTGCCAGCAGCTTTGAGAGGGATGCGAACACCGGGGAGCTGTTTTTT

J gene: TRBJ2-2
D gene: .
clone size: many
V gene: TRBV7-8
CDR3 protein: CASSLPPGNTGELFF
CDR3 DNA: TGTGCCAGCAGCTTACCTCCGGGGAACACCGGGGAGCTGTTTTTT

J gene: TRBJ2-1
D gene: .
clone size: .
V gene: TRBV7-9
CDR3 protein: CAPSELEWPPNEQFF
CDR3 DNA: TGTGCCCCCTCGGAATTAGAATGGCCCCCCAATGAGCAGTTCTTC

J gene: TRBJ1-1
D gene: .
clone size: .
V gene: TRBV27
CDR3 protein: CASCRNSLNTEAFF
CDR3 DNA: TGTGCCAGCTGCAGGAACAGCTTGAACACTGAAGCTTTCTTT

J gene: TRBJ2-1
D gene: .
clone size: .
V gene: TRBV19
CDR3 protein: CASSYGFWGSYNEQFF
CDR3 DNA: TGTGCCAGTAGCTATGGGTTTTGGGGTTCCTACAATGAGCAGTTCTTC

J gene: TRBJ2-1
D gene: TRBD1
clone size: .
V gene: TRBV12-5
CDR3 protein: CASGGQDPYNEQFF
CDR3 DNA: TGTGCTAGTGGGGGACAGGACCCCTACAATGAGCAGTTCTTC

J gene: TRBJ2-1
D gene: .
clone size: once
V gene: TRBV20-1
CDR3 protein: CSATGFWSGSSYNEQFF
CDR3 DNA: TGCAGTGCTACGGGATTCTGGTCGGGGTCCTCCTACAATGAGCAGTTCTTC

J gene: TRBJ2-1
D gene: .
clone size: many
V gene: TRBV7-8
CDR3 protein: CASSSDRRQHNEQFF
CDR3 DNA: TGTGCCAGCAGCTCCGACAGGAGACAACACAATGAGCAGTTCTTC

J gene: TRBJ2-2
D gene: TRBD2
clone size: few
V gene: TRBV19
CDR3 protein: CASSALLRGGTGELFF
CDR3 DNA: TGTGCCAGTAGTGCCCTGTTGCGGGGGGGCACCGGGGAGCTGTTTTTT

J gene: TRBJ2-2
D gene: .
clone size: few
V gene: TRBV5-1
CDR3 protein: CASTIPQNTGELFF
CDR3 DNA: TGCGCCAGCACTATACCTCAGAACACCGGGGAGCTGTTTTTT

J gene: TRBJ2-3
D gene: TRBD2
clone size: .
V gene: TRBV19
CDR3 protein: CASSIGSGGARDTQYF
CDR3 DNA: TGTGCCAGTAGTATAGGTAGCGGGGGGGCTCGAGATACGCAGTATTTT